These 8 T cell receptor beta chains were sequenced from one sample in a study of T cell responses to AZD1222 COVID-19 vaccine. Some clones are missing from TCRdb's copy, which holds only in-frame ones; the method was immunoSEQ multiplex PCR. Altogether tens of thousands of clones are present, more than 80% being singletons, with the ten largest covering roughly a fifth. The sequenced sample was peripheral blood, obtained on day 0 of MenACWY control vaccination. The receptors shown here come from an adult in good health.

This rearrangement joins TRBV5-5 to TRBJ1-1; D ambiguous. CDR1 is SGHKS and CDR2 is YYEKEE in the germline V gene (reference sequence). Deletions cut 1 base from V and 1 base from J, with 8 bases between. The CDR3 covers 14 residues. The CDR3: CASSLQRSNTEAFF. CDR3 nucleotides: TGTGCCAGCAGCTTGCAACGGTCGAACACTGAAGCTTTCTTT.

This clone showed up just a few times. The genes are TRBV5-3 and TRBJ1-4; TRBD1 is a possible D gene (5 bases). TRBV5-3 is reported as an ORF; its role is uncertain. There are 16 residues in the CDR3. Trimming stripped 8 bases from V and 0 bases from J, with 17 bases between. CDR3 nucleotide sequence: TGTGCCAGGGGCCGGGGGAGGGATGCAACTAATGAAAAACTGTTTTTT. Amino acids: CARGRGRDATNEKLFF.

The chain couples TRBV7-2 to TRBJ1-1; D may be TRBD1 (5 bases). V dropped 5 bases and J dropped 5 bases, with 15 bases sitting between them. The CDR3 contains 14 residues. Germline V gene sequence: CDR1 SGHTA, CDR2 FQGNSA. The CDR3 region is CASSGGPLWTEAFF. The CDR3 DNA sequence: TGTGCCAGCAGCGGGGGACCCTTGTGGACTGAAGCTTTCTTT.

CDR3 bases: TGTGCCAGCAGCGTAGGTGGGGGTCAGGGGGGCTCTGGAAACACCATATATTTT. This encodes CASSVGGGQGGSGNTIYF. The J gene is TRBJ1-3, the V gene TRBV9; TRBD1 aligns across 7 bases. V lost 0 bases and J lost 0; bases outside the gene matches: 9. The CDR3 has 18 amino acids. Germline V gene sequence: CDR1 SGDLS, CDR2 YYNGEE.

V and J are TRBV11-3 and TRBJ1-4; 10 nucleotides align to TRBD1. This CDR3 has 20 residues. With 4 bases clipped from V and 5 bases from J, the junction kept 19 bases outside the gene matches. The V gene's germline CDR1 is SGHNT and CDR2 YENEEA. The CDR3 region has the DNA TGTGCCAGCAGCTCCCATCGACCGCCGGGACAGGGGTCGAAAAATGAAAAACTGTTTTTT. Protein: CASSSHRPPGQGSKNEKLFF.

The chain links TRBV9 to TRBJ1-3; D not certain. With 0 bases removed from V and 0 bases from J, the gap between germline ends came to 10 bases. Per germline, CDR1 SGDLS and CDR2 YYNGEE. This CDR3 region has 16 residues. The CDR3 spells CASSVGQGSSGNTIYF. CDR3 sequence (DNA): TGTGCCAGCAGCGTAGGACAAGGGAGCTCTGGAAACACCATATATTTT. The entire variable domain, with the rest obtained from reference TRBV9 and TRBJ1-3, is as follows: DSGVTQTPKHLITATGQRVTLRCSPRSGDLSVYWYQQSLDQGLQFLIQYYNGEERAKGNILERFSAQQFPDLHSELNLSSLELGDSALYFCASSVGQGSSGNTIYFGEGSWLTVV.

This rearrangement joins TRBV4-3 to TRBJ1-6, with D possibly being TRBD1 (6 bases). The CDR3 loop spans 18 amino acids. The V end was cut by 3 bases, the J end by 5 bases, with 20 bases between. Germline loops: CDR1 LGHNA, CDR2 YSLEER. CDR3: CASSHDLQGGANNSPLHF. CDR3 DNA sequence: TGCGCCAGCAGCCATGATCTCCAAGGGGGAGCAAATAATTCACCCCTCCACTTT.

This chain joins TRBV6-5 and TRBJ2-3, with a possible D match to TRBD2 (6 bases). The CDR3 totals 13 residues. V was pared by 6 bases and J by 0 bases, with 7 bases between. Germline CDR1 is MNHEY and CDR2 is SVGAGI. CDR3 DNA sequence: TGTGCCAGCAGGCGGGAAAGCACAGATACGCAGTATTTT. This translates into CASRRESTDTQYF.